This T cell receptor beta chain was obtained from a study of blood T cell repertoires in COVID-19. Study context: The United States, Italy and Spain provided the acute and convalescent COVID-19 samples. In each case, the material was cDNA or gDNA derived from T cells, B-cell-depleted T cells, or PBMCs.

The CDR3 has 13 residues. Germline-derived CDR1 and CDR2 are LGHDT and YNNKEL (reference sequence). V was cut by 1 base and J by 4 bases, with 6 bases left in between. In the authors' workflow: Quantification of nucleated cells was approximated via reference gene primer amplification. Assay: immunoSEQ multiplex PCR; the TCRdb copy retains only in-frame clones and omits some. V, J and clone size were drawn from that table, and D and trimming were deduced from the DNA. The sample lists approximately 100,000 clones; 90% to 95% were seen once. This receptor was obtained from a human donor in a cohort sampled during active COVID-19. V gene TRBV3-1 (or the pseudogene TRBV3-2) combines with J gene TRBJ2-3; D not resolved. Input material: peripheral blood. CDR3 sequence (DNA): TGTGCCAGCAGCCAAGCGCTAGCAGATACGCAGTATTTT. Translated: CASSQALADTQYF.